The 23 T cell receptor beta chains below were found in one sample sequenced in a study of T-cell memory formation after mild COVID-19. TCRdb re-derived calls from the 5' RACE reads in MiXCR, one entry per CDR3 protein. The sample contains about 210,000 distinct CDR3 sequences, about 10% of which appear only once. The specimen was PBMCs or a T cell subset sorted from them (not recorded which). The source of these receptors is a man aged 18-30 years who had mild COVID-19 (a few samples of this study predate the infection). Cell type and time point are not known.

This clonotype was picked up many times. The rearrangement joins TRBV29-1 to TRBJ2-3, with D hard to call. CDR1 and CDR2 (germline): SQVTM, ANQGSEA. With 5 bases removed from V and 2 bases from J, the gap between germline ends came to 17 bases. The CDR3 totals 15 residues. Here the CDR3 reads CSVMGIGGYTDTQYF. For the CDR3, the DNA is TGCAGCGTTATGGGGATCGGCGGATACACAGATACGCAGTATTTT.

The chain employs TRBV7-6 and TRBJ2-2; D is unresolved. CDR3 length: 16 residues. Germline lookup yields CDR1 SGHVS and CDR2 FNYEAQ. Trimming removed 0 bases from V and 4 bases from J, with 12 bases in between. The CDR3 coding sequence is TGTGCCAGCAGCTTAGCGTCCGGGTGGCGCACCGGGGAGCTGTTTTTT. This gives the protein CASSLASGWRTGELFF.

This clonotype was recorded a few times. CDR3 coding DNA: TGCGCCAGCAGCGAGGTAACAGGGAACTATGGCTACACCTTC. This gives the protein CASSEVTGNYGYTF. The chain is built from TRBV5-1 and TRBJ1-2; D is possibly TRBD1 (6 bases). CDR3 size: 14 residues. V was shortened by 4 bases and J by 2 bases, with 12 bases between the two germline ends. Germline V gives CDR1 SGHRS, CDR2 YFSETQ.

This chain links TRBV20-1 with TRBJ2-2; possibly TRBD2 for D (7 bases). V was trimmed by 0 bases and J by 3 bases, leaving 17 bases between them. In germline, CDR1 is DFQATT, CDR2 SNEGSKA (reference sequence). The CDR3 has 17 residues. The CDR3 reads CSARDPGAGAHTGELFF. CDR3 sequence (DNA): TGCAGTGCTAGAGACCCAGGGGCGGGGGCCCACACCGGGGAGCTGTTTTTT.

This chain connects TRBV11-2 to TRBJ2-5, with no clear D. V lost 1 base and J lost 5, with 11 bases in between. Germline loops: CDR1 SGHAT, CDR2 FQNNGV. This CDR3 contains 14 residues. CDR3: CASSLGLVGETQYF. As DNA, the CDR3 is TGTGCCAGCAGCTTAGGGCTAGTCGGCGAGACCCAGTACTTC. Drawing the rest from reference TRBV11-2 and TRBJ2-5, the complete variable domain is EAGVAQSPRYKIIEKRQSVAFWCNPISGHATLYWYQQILGQGPKLLIQFQNNGVVDDSQLPKDRFSAERLKGVDSTLKIQPAKLEDSAVYLCASSLGLVGETQYFGPGTRLLVL.

The chain recombines TRBV15 with TRBJ2-1; TRBD2 matches at 9 bases. Unmatched junction bases numbered 11, after V lost 5 bases and J lost 12 bases. From germline, CDR1 is LNHNV and CDR2 YYDKDF (reference sequence). This CDR3 has 14 amino acids. The CDR3 DNA sequence: TGTGCCACCAGCTGGTCTCCAAGCGGGGGGAGGCAGTTCTTC. Translated, it gives CATSWSPSGGRQFF.

Concerning this clonotype itself: A much larger clone differs from this one at a single base, so this may be a read error. The gene calls are TRBV7-6 and TRBJ2-5, with D tentatively TRBD2 (5 bases). CDR1 SGHVS and CDR2 FNYEAQ come from the germline V gene. The CDR3 contains 11 residues. V was clipped by 7 bases and J by 9 bases, with 12 bases between them. The CDR3 nucleotides read TGTGCCAGCATCTCGGGGAGACCCCAGTACTTC. Translated, it gives CASISGRPQYF.

This clonotype was detected a few times. This rearrangement joins TRBV6-5 to TRBJ1-1; no clear D gene. CDR1 is MNHEY, CDR2 SVGAGI, per germline. Trimming shortened V by 5 bases and J by 4 bases, and 17 bases separated the two germline ends. This CDR3 contains 15 residues. The CDR3 coding sequence is TGTGCCAGCAGTACCCCAGGACCGGCGGGCACTGAAGCTTTCTTT. It is translated as CASSTPGPAGTEAFF.

This rearrangement joins TRBV6-1 to TRBJ2-7; 8 bases align to TRBD2. The CDR3 covers 15 residues. Germline lookup yields CDR1 MNHNS and CDR2 SASEGT. V dropped 7 bases and J dropped 1; count of bases not matched to a gene: 9. This CDR3 reads CASIPPGLGSYEQYV. The DNA of the CDR3 is TGTGCCAGCATCCCGCCGGGACTAGGATCCTACGAGCAGTACGTC.

The J gene is TRBJ2-2, the V gene TRBV7-3; perhaps TRBD2 as D (6 bases). The V end lost 2 bases, the J end lost 8 bases, and 27 bases lay between the germline ends. CDR1 is SGHTA, CDR2 FQGTGA, per germline. The CDR3 loop spans 19 amino acids. In nucleotides, the CDR3 is TGTGCCAGCAGCTTAGGGACGGGAGAGTTTTGGGAGGCCTCGGGGGAGCTGTTTTTT. Translating gives CASSLGTGEFWEASGELFF.

In its sample, this clonotype was seen many times. The gene calls are TRBV7-2 and TRBJ2-5; 7 bases are a match to TRBD1. V gave up 5 bases and J gave up 4 bases; unmatched junction bases: 7. Germline CDR1 is SGHTA and CDR2 is FQGNSA. The CDR3 is 14 residues long. The CDR3 region is CASSLDPGGETQYF. CDR3 sequence (DNA): TGTGCCAGCAGCCTCGACCCAGGGGGAGAGACCCAGTACTTC.

This clonotype was picked up a small number of times. The rearrangement joins TRBV7-2 to TRBJ2-2; D not certain. With 4 bases removed from V and 2 bases from J, the gap between germline ends came to 8 bases. The germline V gene encodes CDR1 SGHTA and CDR2 FQGNSA. This CDR3 region has 14 residues. CDR3 sequence reads: CASSSRYNTGELFF. In DNA form, the CDR3 reads TGTGCCAGCAGCTCTAGATACAACACCGGGGAGCTGTTTTTT.

This clonotype was observed a handful of times. The CDR3 bases are TGTGCCAGCAGCCAGACGACAGGGGCGCTGGGTTTATATGGCTACACCTTC. Its translation is CASSQTTGALGLYGYTF. The chain recombines TRBV3-1 with TRBJ1-2, with 8 bases aligning to TRBD1. Per the germline V gene, CDR1 is LGHDT and CDR2 is YNNKEL (reference sequence). V shed 3 bases, J shed 5 bases, and the junction held 14 bases outside the gene matches. CDR3 length: 17 residues.

This clonotype has only a few counts. The rearrangement uses TRBV5-4 and TRBJ2-3; 7 nucleotides line up with TRBD1. Germline CDR1 is SGHNT and CDR2 is YYREEE (reference sequence). The CDR3 consists of 15 residues. Losses at the gene ends were 5 bases for V and 2 bases for J; bases not matched to a gene: 8. Written as DNA, the CDR3 is TGTGCCAGCAGGCCCCGGGACAGATACACAGATACGCAGTATTTT. It yields the protein CASRPRDRYTDTQYF.

The CDR3 DNA sequence: TGTGCCAGCAGCCTAATAGGCAGTGGGAGGTCCTCTGGAAACACCATATATTTT. Translated: CASSLIGSGRSSGNTIYF. The chain links TRBV7-2 to TRBJ1-3; D is unresolved. The germline CDR1 and CDR2 sequences are SGHTA and FQGNSA. The V end lost 5 bases, the J end lost 0 bases, and 20 bases lay between the germline ends. This CDR3 comprises 18 residues.

This clonotype has a handful of counts. This chain links TRBV7-2 with TRBJ1-6; D not resolved. V was shortened by 4 bases and J by 7 bases, with 5 bases between the two germline ends. This CDR3 comprises 12 residues. Per the germline V gene, CDR1 is SGHTA and CDR2 is FQGNSA. CDR3 in DNA: TGTGCCAGCAGCTACGCAAATTCACCCCTCCACTTT. As protein: CASSYANSPLHF. Variable domain in full (rest from reference TRBV7-2 and TRBJ1-6): GAGVSQSPSNKVTEKGKDVELRCDPISGHTALYWYRQSLGQGLEFLIYFQGNSAPDKSGLPSDRFSAERTGGSVSTLTIQRTQQEDSAVYLCASSYANSPLHFGNGTRLTVT.

V is TRBV7-2 and J is TRBJ1-2; TRBD1 matches at 8 bases. The CDR3 loop spans 15 amino acids. Looked up from germline, CDR1 is SGHTA and CDR2 is FQGNSA. The J segment lost 1 base and the V segment lost 3 bases, leaving 4 bases of the junction unmatched. The CDR3 loop reads CASSFRTGSNYGYTF. The CDR3 coding sequence is TGTGCCAGCAGCTTCAGGACAGGGAGTAACTATGGCTACACCTTC.

This clonotype turned up a few times. The chain combines TRBV7-2 with TRBJ1-4, with D hard to call. CDR1 SGHTA and CDR2 FQGNSA come from the germline V gene. The ends were cut back, 5 bases at V and 8 bases at J, with 18 bases in the middle. CDR3 size: 15 residues. CDR3 DNA sequence: TGTGCCAGCAGCAGTGTGGCAGGAGGGTACGAAAAACTGTTTTTT. Protein product: CASSSVAGGYEKLFF.

This rearrangement joins TRBV12-3 or TRBV12-4 to TRBJ1-3, with no clear D. There are 17 residues in the CDR3. Trimming shortened V by 2 bases and J by 0 bases, and 14 bases separated the two germline ends. CDR3: CASSLKGWTVSGNTIYF. CDR3 in DNA: TGTGCCAGCAGTTTAAAAGGTTGGACGGTCTCTGGAAACACCATATATTTT.

This clonotype was counted between two and nine times. CDR3 amino acids: CASSSRGGTEAFF. CDR3 nucleotides: TGCGCCAGCAGCTCAAGGGGGGGAACTGAAGCTTTCTTT. V gene TRBV5-1 combines with J gene TRBJ1-1; D is possibly TRBD1 (6 bases). Trimming left V 3 bases short and J 5 bases short, with 11 bases between. Germline CDR1 SGHRS, CDR2 YFSETQ. This CDR3 is 13 amino acids long.

J is TRBJ1-2 and V is TRBV4-2, with D possibly matching TRBD1 (5 bases). The CDR3 loop spans 13 amino acids. Trimming removed 7 bases from V and 0 bases from J, with 9 bases in between. CDR1 and CDR2 from the germline V gene are LGHNA and YNFKEQ. The CDR3 here is CASKPGPNYGYTF. CDR3 in DNA: TGTGCCAGCAAGCCAGGGCCTAACTATGGCTACACCTTC.

This clonotype was observed many times. The V and J genes are TRBV7-2 and TRBJ1-1; the D gene is possibly TRBD1 (6 bases). CDR3 size: 13 residues. Germline V gives CDR1 SGHTA, CDR2 FQGNSA. V lost 5 bases to trimming and J lost 7 bases, with 14 bases between them. For the CDR3, the DNA is TGTGCCAGCAGCCGACGGGACACCTTTGAAGCTTTCTTT. The encoded protein is CASSRRDTFEAFF.

This clonotype has ten or more counts. The V and J genes are TRBV5-1 and TRBJ2-1; possible D gene TRBD2, 5 bases. The ends were cut back, 7 bases at V and 5 bases at J, with 19 bases in the middle. The CDR3 extends over 15 amino acids. Germline assignment: CDR1 SGHRS and CDR2 YFSETQ. The CDR3 reads CASGLQGGRDNEQFF. In DNA, the CDR3 is TGCGCCAGCGGGCTACAAGGAGGCCGGGACAATGAGCAGTTCTTC.